This T cell receptor (beta chain) was captured in a study of Tregs in tolerant kidney transplant recipients. Only in-frame clones appear in the TCRdb table, and some are missing; sequencing was by immunoSEQ multiplex PCR. This sample has thousands of clones, with 80% to 90% found just once. Trimming cost V 5 bases and J 4 bases, with 12 bases left between them. The CDR3 has 14 amino acids. The germline V gene encodes CDR1 LNHDA and CDR2 SQIVND (reference sequence). Sequenced material: Tregs from blood, taken before the transplant. The source is a human donor who received a combined kidney and bone marrow transplant. The rearrangement joins TRBV19 to TRBJ2-1; possible D gene TRBD2, 6 bases. CDR3 nucleotides: TGTGCCAGTAGTTCAGCGGGTACTTACAATGAGCAGTTCTTC. Amino acid sequence: CASSSAGTYNEQFF. The variable domain in full, with the rest retrieved from reference TRBV19 and TRBJ2-1, is DGGITQSPKYLFRKEGQNVTLSCEQNLNHDAMYWYRQDPGQGLRLIYYSQIVNDFQKGDIAEGYSVSREKKESFPLTVTSAQKNPTAFYLCASSSAGTYNEQFFGPGTRLTVL.